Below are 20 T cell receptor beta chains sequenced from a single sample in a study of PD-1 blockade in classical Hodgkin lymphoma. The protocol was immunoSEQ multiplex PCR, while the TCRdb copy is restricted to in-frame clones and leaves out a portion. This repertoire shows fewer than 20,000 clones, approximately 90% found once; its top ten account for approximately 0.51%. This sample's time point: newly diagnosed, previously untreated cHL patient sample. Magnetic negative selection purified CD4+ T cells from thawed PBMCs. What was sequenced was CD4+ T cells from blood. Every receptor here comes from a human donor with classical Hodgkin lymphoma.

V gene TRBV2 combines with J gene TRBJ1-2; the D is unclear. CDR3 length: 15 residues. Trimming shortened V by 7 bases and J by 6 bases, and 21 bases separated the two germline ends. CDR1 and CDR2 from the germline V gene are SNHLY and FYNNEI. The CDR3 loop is CASTATLTPTNGYTF. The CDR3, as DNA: TGTGCCAGCACCGCGACTCTGACCCCAACTAATGGCTACACCTTC.

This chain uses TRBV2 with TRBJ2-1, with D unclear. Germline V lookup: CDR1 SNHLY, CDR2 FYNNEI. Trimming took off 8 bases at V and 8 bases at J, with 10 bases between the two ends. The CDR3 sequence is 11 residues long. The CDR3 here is CASSYFDEQFF. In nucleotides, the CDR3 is TGTGCCAGCTCCTATTTTGATGAGCAGTTCTTC.

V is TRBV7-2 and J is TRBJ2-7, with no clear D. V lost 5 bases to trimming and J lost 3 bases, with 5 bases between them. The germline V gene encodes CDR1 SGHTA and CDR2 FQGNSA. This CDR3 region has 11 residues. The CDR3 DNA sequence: TGTGCCAGCAGCGTAAACTACGAGCAGTACTTC. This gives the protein CASSVNYEQYF.

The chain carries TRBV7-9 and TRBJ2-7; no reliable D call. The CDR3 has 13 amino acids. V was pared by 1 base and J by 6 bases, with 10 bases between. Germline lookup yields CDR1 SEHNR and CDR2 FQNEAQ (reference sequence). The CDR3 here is CASSLVEKGEQYF. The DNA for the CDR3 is TGTGCCAGCAGCTTAGTTGAGAAAGGCGAGCAGTACTTC.

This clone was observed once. CDR3 DNA: TGTGCCAGTAGTATAGTCGGGGTTCTAACTGAAGCTTTCTTT. It is translated as CASSIVGVLTEAFF. The V and J genes are TRBV19 and TRBJ1-1; unclear D gene. Germline CDR1 is LNHDA and CDR2 is SQIVND (reference sequence). The germline V and J ends were trimmed by 1 base and 5 bases, with 11 bases remaining between them. This CDR3 spans 14 amino acids. The variable domain in full, completed from reference TRBV19 and TRBJ1-1, reads DGGITQSPKYLFRKEGQNVTLSCEQNLNHDAMYWYRQDPGQGLRLIYYSQIVNDFQKGDIAEGYSVSREKKESFPLTVTSAQKNPTAFYLCASSIVGVLTEAFFGQGTRLTVV.

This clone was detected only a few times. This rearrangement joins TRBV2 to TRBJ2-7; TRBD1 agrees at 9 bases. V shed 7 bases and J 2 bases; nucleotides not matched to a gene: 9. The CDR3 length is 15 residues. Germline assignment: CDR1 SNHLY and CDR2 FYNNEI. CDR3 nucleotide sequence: TGTGCCAGCAAGGCCGAGTGGGACAGGGCCTACGAGCAGTACTTC. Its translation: CASKAEWDRAYEQYF. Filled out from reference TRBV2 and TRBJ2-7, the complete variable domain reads EPEVTQTPSHQVTQMGQEVILRCVPISNHLYFYWYRQILGQKVEFLVSFYNNEISEKSEIFDDQFSVERPDGSNFTLKIRSTKLEDSAMYFCASKAEWDRAYEQYFGPGTRLTVT.

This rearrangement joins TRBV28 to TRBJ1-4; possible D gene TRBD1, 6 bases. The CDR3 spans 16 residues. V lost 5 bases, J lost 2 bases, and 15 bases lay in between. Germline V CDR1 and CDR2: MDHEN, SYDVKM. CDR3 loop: CASSIGGGMTNEKLFF. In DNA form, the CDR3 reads TGTGCCAGCAGTATCGGGGGGGGCATGACTAATGAAAAACTGTTTTTT.

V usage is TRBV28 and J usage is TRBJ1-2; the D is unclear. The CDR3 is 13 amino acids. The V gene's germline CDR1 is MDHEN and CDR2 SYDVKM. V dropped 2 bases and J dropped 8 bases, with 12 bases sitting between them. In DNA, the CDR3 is TGTGCCAGCAGTTTACCCCGGCGATCGGGCTACACCTTC. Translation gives CASSLPRRSGYTF.

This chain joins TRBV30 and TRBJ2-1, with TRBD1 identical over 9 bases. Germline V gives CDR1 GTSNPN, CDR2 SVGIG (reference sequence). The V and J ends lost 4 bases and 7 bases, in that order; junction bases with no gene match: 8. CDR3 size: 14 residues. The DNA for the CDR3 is TGTGCCTGGACCTTGGGACAGGGATTGAATGAGCAGTTCTTC. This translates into CAWTLGQGLNEQFF.

The CDR3 region is CASTETRTRFQETQYF. The CDR3 coding sequence is TGTGCCAGCACCGAAACGCGGACTAGGTTCCAAGAGACCCAGTACTTC. J is TRBJ2-5 and V is TRBV13; 7 nucleotides align to TRBD2. The V gene's germline CDR1 is PRHDT and CDR2 FYEKMQ (reference sequence). Unmatched junction bases numbered 12, after V lost 7 bases and J lost 1 base. The CDR3 sequence is 16 residues long.

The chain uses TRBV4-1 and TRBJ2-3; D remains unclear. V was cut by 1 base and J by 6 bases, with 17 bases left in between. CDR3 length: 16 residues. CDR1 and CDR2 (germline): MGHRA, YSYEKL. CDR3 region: CASSQVGFLPGDTQYF. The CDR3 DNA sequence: TGCGCCAGCAGCCAAGTAGGGTTCCTCCCCGGCGATACGCAGTATTTT.

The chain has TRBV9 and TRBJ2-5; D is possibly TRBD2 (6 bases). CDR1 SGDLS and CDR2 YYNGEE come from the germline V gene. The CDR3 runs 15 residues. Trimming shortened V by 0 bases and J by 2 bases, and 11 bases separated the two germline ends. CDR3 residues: CASSVASDLQETQYF. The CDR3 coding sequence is TGTGCCAGCAGCGTAGCTAGCGACCTACAAGAGACCCAGTACTTC.

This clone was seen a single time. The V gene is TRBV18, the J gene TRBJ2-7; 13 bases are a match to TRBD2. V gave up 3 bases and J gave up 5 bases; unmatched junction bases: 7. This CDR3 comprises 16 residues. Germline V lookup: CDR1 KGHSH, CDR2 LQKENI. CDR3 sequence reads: CASSPRGTSGTHEQYF. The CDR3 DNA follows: TGTGCCAGCTCACCGCGGGGGACTAGCGGGACCCACGAGCAGTACTTC.

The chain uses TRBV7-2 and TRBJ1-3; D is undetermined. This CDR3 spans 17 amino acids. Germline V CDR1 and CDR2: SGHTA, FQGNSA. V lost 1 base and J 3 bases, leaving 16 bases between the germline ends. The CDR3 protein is CASSLEVGRRSGNTIYF. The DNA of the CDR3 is TGTGCCAGCAGCTTAGAGGTGGGGAGACGGAGTGGAAACACCATATATTTT.

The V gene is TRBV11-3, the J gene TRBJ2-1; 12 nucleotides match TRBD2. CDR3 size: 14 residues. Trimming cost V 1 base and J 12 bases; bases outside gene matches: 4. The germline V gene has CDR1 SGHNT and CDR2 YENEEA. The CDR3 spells CASSLGLAGDVQFF. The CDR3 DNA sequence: TGTGCCAGCAGCTTAGGACTAGCGGGAGATGTGCAGTTCTTC.

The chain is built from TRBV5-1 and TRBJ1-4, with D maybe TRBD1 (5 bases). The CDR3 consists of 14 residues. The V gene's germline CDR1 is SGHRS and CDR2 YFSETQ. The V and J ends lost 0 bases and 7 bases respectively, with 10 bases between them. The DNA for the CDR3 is TGCGCCAGCAGCTTGGAGGGGAGGGGTGAAAAACTGTTTTTT. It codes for CASSLEGRGEKLFF.

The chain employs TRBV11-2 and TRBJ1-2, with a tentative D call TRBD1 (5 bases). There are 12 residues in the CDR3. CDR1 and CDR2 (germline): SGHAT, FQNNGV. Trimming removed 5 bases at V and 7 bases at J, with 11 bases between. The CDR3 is CASSGQGSGYTF. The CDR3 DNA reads TGTGCCAGCAGCGGCCAGGGTTCTGGCTACACCTTC.

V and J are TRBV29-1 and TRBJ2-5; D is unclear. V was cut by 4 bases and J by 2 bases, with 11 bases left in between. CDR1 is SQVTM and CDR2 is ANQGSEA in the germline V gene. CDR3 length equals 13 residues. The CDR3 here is CSVAWTVQETQYF. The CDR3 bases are TGCAGCGTTGCGTGGACCGTACAAGAGACCCAGTACTTC.

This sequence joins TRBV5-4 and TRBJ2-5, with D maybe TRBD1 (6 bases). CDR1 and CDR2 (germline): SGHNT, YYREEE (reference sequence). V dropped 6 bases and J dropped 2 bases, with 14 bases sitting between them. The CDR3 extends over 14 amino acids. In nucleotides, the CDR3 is TGTGCCAGCATCTCGTATGGGACACAAGAGACCCAGTACTTC. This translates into CASISYGTQETQYF.

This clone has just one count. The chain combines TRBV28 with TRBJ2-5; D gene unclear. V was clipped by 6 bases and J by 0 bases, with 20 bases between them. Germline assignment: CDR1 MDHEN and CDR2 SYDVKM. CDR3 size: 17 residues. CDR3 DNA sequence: TGTGCCAGCAGCCTTTACCCCAGAAAATTGTACCAAGAGACCCAGTACTTC. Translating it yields CASSLYPRKLYQETQYF.